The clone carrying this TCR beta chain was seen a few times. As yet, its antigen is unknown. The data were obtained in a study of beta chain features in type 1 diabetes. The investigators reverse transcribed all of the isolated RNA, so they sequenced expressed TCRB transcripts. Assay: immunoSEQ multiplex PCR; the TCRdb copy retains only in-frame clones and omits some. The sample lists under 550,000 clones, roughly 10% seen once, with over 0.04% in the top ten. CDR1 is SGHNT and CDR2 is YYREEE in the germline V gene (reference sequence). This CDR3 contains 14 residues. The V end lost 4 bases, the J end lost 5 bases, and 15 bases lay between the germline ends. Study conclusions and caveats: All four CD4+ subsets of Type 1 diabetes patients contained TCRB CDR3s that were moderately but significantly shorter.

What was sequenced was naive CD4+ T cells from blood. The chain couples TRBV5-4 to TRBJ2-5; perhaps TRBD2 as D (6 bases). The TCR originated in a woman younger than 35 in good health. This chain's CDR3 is CASSRSGKQETQYF. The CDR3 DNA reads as TGTGCCAGCAGCCGTAGCGGCAAACAGGAGACCCAGTACTTC. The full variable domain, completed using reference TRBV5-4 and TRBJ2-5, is ETGVTQSPTHLIKTRGQQVTLRCSSQSGHNTVSWYQQALGQGPQFIFQYYREEENGRGNFPPRFSGLQFPNYSSELNVNALELDDSALYLCASSRSGKQETQYFGPGTRLLVL.